The count of the clone carrying this T cell receptor (beta chain) is one. The CDR3 has 17 amino acids. Germline CDR1 is LNHDA and CDR2 is SQIVND (reference sequence). After removal of 5 bases from V and 8 bases from J, the junction contained 12 bases not matched to a gene. The data derive from a study of blood T cell repertoires in COVID-19. Turning to the study itself: T cells, B-cell-depleted T cells, or PBMCs supplied cDNA or gDNA.

Profiling relied on immunoSEQ multiplex PCR, and the TCRdb table lists in-frame clones only, not all of them. The sample carries fewer than 200,000 clones, approximately 85% recorded once. What was sequenced was peripheral blood. The sequence came from a woman of 80 years or more with acute or convalescent COVID-19. The chain joins TRBV19 to TRBJ1-4; TRBD1 agrees at 12 bases. CDR3 residues: CASSVSSPGTGGEKLFF. DNA for the CDR3: TGTGCCAGTAGTGTTTCGAGCCCGGGGACAGGGGGCGAAAAACTGTTTTTT.